This is a list of T cell receptor beta chains from one sample in a study of blood T cell repertoires in COVID-19. The table came from immunoSEQ multiplex PCR; TCRdb's copy has only in-frame clones and leaves some out. The data contain 100,000 to 120,000 clones, 81% of them singletons. The sample was peripheral blood. All receptors come from a man older than 75 with acute or convalescent COVID-19. Each CDR3 is given with its conserved first and last residue. The order of the fields is V gene, clone size, D gene, J gene, CDR3 protein, CDR3 DNA. The D gene is left open where the match is weak. Clone size is not always given. Where it is, it says once, few, many or a class for expanded clones.

v_call: TRBV28
clone_size: NA
d_call: TRBD1
j_call: TRBJ1-2
cdr3_aa: CASSPSTGVDYGYTF
cdr3_nt: TGTGCCAGCAGTCCCTCCACAGGGGTGGACTATGGCTACACCTTC

v_call: TRBV7-9
clone_size: NA
d_call: TRBD1
j_call: TRBJ1-1
cdr3_aa: CASSPTGVRAEAFF
cdr3_nt: TGTGCCAGCAGCCCGACAGGGGTTAGGGCTGAAGCTTTCTTT

v_call: TRBV6-2/TRBV6-3
clone_size: few
d_call: TRBD1
j_call: TRBJ1-1
cdr3_aa: CASSSRQGAWNTEAFF
cdr3_nt: TGTGCCAGCAGTTCCCGACAGGGGGCCTGGAACACTGAAGCTTTCTTT

v_call: TRBV18
clone_size: NA
d_call: NA
j_call: TRBJ2-5
cdr3_aa: CASSNRHAETVMKTQYF
cdr3_nt: TGTGCCAGCTCAAATCGGCACGCTGAGACAGTGATGAAGACCCAGTACTTC

v_call: TRBV4-3
clone_size: NA
d_call: NA
j_call: TRBJ2-7
cdr3_aa: CASSPRRGREQYF
cdr3_nt: TGCGCCAGCAGCCCCCGGCGGGGGCGCGAGCAGTACTTC

v_call: TRBV5-4
clone_size: NA
d_call: NA
j_call: TRBJ2-7
cdr3_aa: CASSLEGTFYEQYF
cdr3_nt: TGTGCCAGCAGCTTGGAAGGGACATTTTACGAGCAGTACTTC

v_call: TRBV7-9
clone_size: NA
d_call: NA
j_call: TRBJ2-2
cdr3_aa: CASSPLGQSTGELFF
cdr3_nt: TGTGCCAGCAGCCCCCTGGGGCAGTCCACCGGGGAGCTGTTTTTT

v_call: TRBV2
clone_size: NA
d_call: TRBD1
j_call: TRBJ1-2
cdr3_aa: CASNGRTGGDYGYTF
cdr3_nt: TGTGCCAGCAACGGGAGGACAGGGGGCGACTATGGCTACACCTTC

v_call: TRBV20-1
clone_size: NA
d_call: TRBD2
j_call: TRBJ2-1
cdr3_aa: CSASGRASGSDEQFF
cdr3_nt: TGCAGTGCTAGTGGTAGGGCTAGCGGGAGCGATGAGCAGTTCTTC

v_call: TRBV6-2/TRBV6-3
clone_size: NA
d_call: TRBD1
j_call: TRBJ1-2
cdr3_aa: CASSYGGQGAYGYTF
cdr3_nt: TGTGCCAGCAGTTACGGCGGACAGGGGGCTTATGGCTACACCTTC

v_call: TRBV29-1
clone_size: NA
d_call: NA
j_call: TRBJ2-1
cdr3_aa: CSVEERPGSNNEQFF
cdr3_nt: TGCAGCGTTGAAGAGCGCCCGGGGTCCAACAATGAGCAGTTCTTC

v_call: TRBV30
clone_size: NA
d_call: NA
j_call: TRBJ1-6
cdr3_aa: CACHREPNSPLHF
cdr3_nt: TGTGCCTGCCACCGGGAGCCTAATTCACCCCTCCACTTT

v_call: TRBV15
clone_size: NA
d_call: TRBD1
j_call: TRBJ2-7
cdr3_aa: CATSLGQEPTYEQYF
cdr3_nt: TGTGCCACCAGCCTAGGACAGGAACCTACCTACGAGCAGTACTTC

v_call: TRBV19
clone_size: NA
d_call: NA
j_call: TRBJ2-3
cdr3_aa: CASSMYGGTLSTDTQYF
cdr3_nt: TGTGCCAGTAGTATGTACGGCGGGACCTTAAGCACAGATACGCAGTATTTT

v_call: TRBV10-2
clone_size: once
d_call: NA
j_call: TRBJ2-7
cdr3_aa: CASLRDSGRGEQYF
cdr3_nt: TGCGCCAGTCTCCGGGACTCCGGAAGAGGAGAGCAGTACTTC

v_call: TRBV5-1
clone_size: once
d_call: NA
j_call: TRBJ2-5
cdr3_aa: CASSLGITGTKETQYF
cdr3_nt: TGCGCCAGCAGCTTGGGAATAACCGGGACAAAAGAGACCCAGTACTTC

v_call: TRBV18
clone_size: NA
d_call: NA
j_call: TRBJ1-1
cdr3_aa: CASSPIGLNTEAFF
cdr3_nt: TGTGCCAGCTCACCAATAGGACTCAACACTGAAGCTTTCTTT

v_call: TRBV7-9
clone_size: NA
d_call: NA
j_call: TRBJ1-1
cdr3_aa: CASSSQTGTEAFF
cdr3_nt: TGTGCCAGCAGCTCCCAGACGGGCACTGAAGCTTTCTTT

v_call: TRBV29-1
clone_size: NA
d_call: TRBD1
j_call: TRBJ2-2
cdr3_aa: CSAGTGGDTGELFF
cdr3_nt: TGCAGCGCGGGGACAGGGGGCGACACCGGGGAGCTGTTTTTT

v_call: TRBV18
clone_size: NA
d_call: TRBD1
j_call: TRBJ1-3
cdr3_aa: CASSPGQGPNTGNTIYF
cdr3_nt: TGTGCCAGCTCACCCGGACAGGGCCCTAATACTGGAAACACCATATATTTT

v_call: TRBV27
clone_size: NA
d_call: TRBD1
j_call: TRBJ2-7
cdr3_aa: CASSLSWTGGNEQYF
cdr3_nt: TGTGCCAGCAGTTTATCTTGGACAGGGGGCAACGAGCAGTACTTC

v_call: TRBV6-2/TRBV6-3
clone_size: NA
d_call: TRBD2
j_call: TRBJ2-1
cdr3_aa: CASSSGLAALF
cdr3_nt: TGTGCCAGCAGTTCTGGACTAGCGGCACTCTTC

v_call: TRBV28
clone_size: NA
d_call: NA
j_call: TRBJ1-6
cdr3_aa: CASSLYDYNSPLHF
cdr3_nt: TGTGCCAGCAGTCTCTACGACTATAATTCACCCCTCCACTTT

v_call: TRBV18
clone_size: NA
d_call: TRBD1
j_call: TRBJ1-1
cdr3_aa: CASSPPQRTGSFF
cdr3_nt: TGTGCCAGCTCACCTCCTCAAAGGACAGGCTCTTTCTTT

v_call: TRBV18
clone_size: NA
d_call: TRBD1
j_call: TRBJ1-1
cdr3_aa: CASSPLNQGAEAFF
cdr3_nt: TGTGCCAGCTCACCACTTAACCAGGGGGCCGAAGCTTTCTTT

v_call: TRBV28
clone_size: NA
d_call: NA
j_call: TRBJ2-1
cdr3_aa: CASSLIPMTGYNEQFF
cdr3_nt: TGTGCCAGCAGTTTAATCCCTATGACAGGCTACAATGAGCAGTTCTTC

v_call: TRBV5-5
clone_size: NA
d_call: NA
j_call: TRBJ1-5
cdr3_aa: CASSWGGNQPQHF
cdr3_nt: TGTGCCAGCAGCTGGGGGGGGAATCAGCCCCAGCATTTT

v_call: TRBV7-8
clone_size: NA
d_call: NA
j_call: TRBJ1-2
cdr3_aa: CASSFRDSSANYGYTF
cdr3_nt: TGTGCCAGCAGCTTCAGAGACTCCTCAGCTAACTATGGCTACACCTTC